One sample yielded the 10 T cell receptor beta chains listed below, sequenced in a study of T cell repertoires in cytomegalovirus infection. These receptors are not linked to any known antigen. Using its own MiXCR run on the reads, TCRdb lists one record per CDR3 protein. This sample has around 43,000 distinct CDR3 sequences, with roughly 20% found just once. Input material: PBMCs, sequenced either directly or after in vitro stimulation (not recorded which). These receptors were taken from a human donor in good health (CMV status not recorded). Some clones in this sample may be carry-over from other donors' samples.

The chain joins TRBV6-1 to TRBJ2-5; a weak D match, TRBD1 (6 bases). This CDR3 is 15 amino acids long. The V gene's germline CDR1 is MNHNS and CDR2 SASEGT. Trimming took 2 bases from V and 5 from J, leaving 15 bases between them. The CDR3 is CASSERLGAYETQYF. DNA of the CDR3: TGTGCCAGCAGTGAACGGCTGGGGGCTTATGAGACCCAGTACTTC.

This clonotype showed up just a few times. The genes are TRBV6-2 or TRBV6-3 and TRBJ2-1, with 9 bases lining up with TRBD1. Germline CDR1 and CDR2: MNHEY and SVGEGT. V was clipped by 6 bases and J by 5 bases; unmatched bases: 8. The CDR3 loop spans 15 amino acids. CDR3 bases: TGTGCCAGCAGCCCACAGGGGGCGCTTAACAATGAGCAGTTCTTC. Its translation: CASSPQGALNNEQFF.

This clonotype was counted many times. The rearrangement links TRBV7-2 to TRBJ2-6, with D tentatively TRBD1 or TRBD2 (5 bases each). Germline CDR1 and CDR2: SGHTA and FQGNSA. Deletions cut 4 bases from V and 4 bases from J, with 14 bases between. The CDR3 consists of 16 residues. Written as DNA, the CDR3 is TGTGCCAGCAGCTCGGGACGGAGGACCGGGGCCAACGTCCTGACTTTC. Its protein product is CASSSGRRTGANVLTF.

This clonotype was seen a handful of times. The chain uses TRBV2 and TRBJ2-1; 11 bases agree with TRBD2. V lost 4 bases and J lost 0; bases outside the gene matches: 8. The CDR3 is 18 residues long. The germline CDR1 and CDR2 sequences are SNHLY and FYNNEI. This CDR3 is CASSGVGTSGSSYNEQFF. Written as DNA, the CDR3 is TGTGCCAGCAGTGGGGTGGGGACTAGCGGTAGCTCCTACAATGAGCAGTTCTTC.

This clonotype was seen repeatedly, ten times or more. The chain uses TRBV7-2 and TRBJ2-7; the D gene is possibly TRBD2 (5 bases). In germline, CDR1 is SGHTA, CDR2 FQGNSA. V dropped 4 bases and J dropped 0 bases, with 10 bases sitting between them. CDR3 length: 14 residues. CDR3 region: CASSSSGSSYEQYF. In DNA, the CDR3 is TGTGCCAGCAGCTCAAGCGGCAGCTCCTACGAGCAGTACTTC.

This clonotype was detected a few times. The chain combines TRBV6-5 with TRBJ1-2, with TRBD1 identical over 7 bases. Germline V gene data show CDR1 as MNHEY and CDR2 as SVGAGI. This CDR3 has 15 residues. V trimming: 6 bases; J trimming: 2 bases; junction bases outside the gene matches: 9. CDR3 loop: CASRPGDRENYGYTF. In DNA form, the CDR3 reads TGTGCCAGCAGACCTGGGGACAGAGAGAACTATGGCTACACCTTC.

CDR3 amino acids: CASGEGDTQYF. The DNA of the CDR3 is TGTGCCAGCGGCGAGGGAGATACGCAGTATTTT. The chain links TRBV5-4 to TRBJ2-3; TRBD2 might be the D (5 bases). The CDR3 is made up of 11 amino acids. Germline values: CDR1 SGHNT, CDR2 YYREEE (reference sequence). The V end was cut by 7 bases, the J end by 5 bases, with 8 bases between. Full variable domain (outside the CDR3, taken from reference TRBV5-4 and TRBJ2-3): ETGVTQSPTHLIKTRGQQVTLRCSSQSGHNTVSWYQQALGQGPQFIFQYYREEENGRGNFPPRFSGLQFPNYSSELNVNALELDDSALYLCASGEGDTQYFGPGTRLTVL.

This clonotype was seen a handful of times. The chain uses TRBV19 and TRBJ2-7, with a tentative D call TRBD1 (5 bases). Germline CDR1 is LNHDA and CDR2 is SQIVND (reference sequence). The CDR3 is 14 amino acids. V was clipped by 3 bases and J by 0 bases, with 9 bases between them. CDR3 residues: CASSMVDSSYEQYF. DNA for the CDR3: TGTGCCAGTAGTATGGTTGACAGCTCCTACGAGCAGTACTTC.

The chain has TRBV27 and TRBJ2-1; D might be TRBD1 (6 bases). This CDR3 spans 13 amino acids. V lost 7 bases and J 8 bases, leaving 15 bases between the germline ends. From germline, CDR1 is MNHEY and CDR2 SMNVEV (reference sequence). This chain's CDR3 is CASTPDSGHEQFF. The CDR3 nucleotides read TGTGCCAGCACTCCGGACAGTGGCCATGAGCAGTTCTTC.

The chain links TRBV15 to TRBJ1-2, with 7 bases identical to TRBD1. This CDR3 comprises 13 residues. Looked up from germline, CDR1 is LNHNV and CDR2 is YYDKDF (reference sequence). J gave up 12 bases and V 0 bases, and 7 bases lay outside the gene matches. The CDR3 region has the DNA TGTGCCACCAGCAGAGATGGGACAGACTTTCACACCTTC. Its translation: CATSRDGTDFHTF.